The 8 T cell receptor beta chains presented below share a single source sample, sequenced in a study of T cell clones after liver transplantation. Profiled with immunoSEQ multiplex PCR; TCRdb holds only in-frame clones, not every one. The table lists tens of thousands of clones, about 70% of them singletons. Material: CD4+ T cells from blood, obtained before liver transplant. These receptors all come from a human donor who received a liver transplant.

This clone was found a few times. CDR3 sequence: CASSGGTNEKLFF. The CDR3 DNA reads TGCGCCAGCTCGGGTGGGACTAATGAAAAACTGTTTTTT. This chain joins TRBV4-1 and TRBJ1-4; D unclear. Trimming removed 8 bases from V and 2 bases from J, with 9 bases in between. Germline V lookup: CDR1 MGHRA, CDR2 YSYEKL. This CDR3 region has 13 residues.

Judged by abundance, this clone is medium-sized. The chain links TRBV6-4 to TRBJ2-7, with 10 positions matching TRBD1. CDR1 is MRHNA and CDR2 is SNTAGT in the germline V gene. CDR3 size: 15 residues. J lost 2 bases, V lost 6 bases, and 7 bases had no gene match. This CDR3 is CASSHRDRGPYEQYF. In DNA, the CDR3 is TGTGCCAGCAGCCACCGGGACAGGGGTCCCTACGAGCAGTACTTC.

This chain joins TRBV4-1 and TRBJ1-3; D is undetermined. The CDR3 length is 16 residues. Looked up from germline, CDR1 is MGHRA and CDR2 is YSYEKL. Deletions cut 0 bases from V and 0 bases from J, with 9 bases between. CDR3 coding DNA: TGCGCCAGCAGCCAAGATTTAGCCCGCTCTGGAAACACCATATATTTT. Encoded protein: CASSQDLARSGNTIYF.

The rearrangement joins TRBV7-9 to TRBJ2-2; D might be TRBD1 (5 bases). Per the germline V gene, CDR1 is SEHNR and CDR2 is FQNEAQ (reference sequence). This CDR3 contains 14 residues. V lost 5 bases and J 2 bases, leaving 9 bases between the germline ends. CDR3 sequence (DNA): TGTGCCAGCAGCGTCGACAGCAACACCGGGGAGCTGTTTTTT. Its translation: CASSVDSNTGELFF.

This clone was detected once. This sequence joins TRBV28 and TRBJ1-2, with D possibly being TRBD1 (5 bases). Trimming removed 7 bases from V and 4 bases from J, with 19 bases in between. There are 15 residues in the CDR3. Germline values: CDR1 MDHEN, CDR2 SYDVKM. The CDR3 nucleotides read TGTGCCAGCACCATAATGGGGGGTCCGACCTATGGCTACACCTTC. It codes for CASTIMGGPTYGYTF.

This chain uses TRBV2 with TRBJ1-6; D is ambiguous. V gave up 1 base and J gave up 3 bases, with 7 bases separating them. Germline CDR1 and CDR2: SNHLY and FYNNEI. CDR3 size: 15 residues. The CDR3 nucleotides read TGTGCCAGCAGTGAAGACGAGGGCTATAATTCACCCCTCCACTTT. This sequence encodes CASSEDEGYNSPLHF.

The J gene is TRBJ1-5, the V gene TRBV28, with D hard to call. V shed 8 bases and J shed 7 bases, with 18 bases lying between them. There are 14 residues in the CDR3. Germline assignment: CDR1 MDHEN and CDR2 SYDVKM. The CDR3 sequence: CASSRGGFGQPQHF. CDR3 nucleotide sequence: TGTGCCAGCTCCCGGGGAGGCTTCGGACAGCCCCAGCATTTT.

This clone has at least ten counts. The chain employs TRBV18 and TRBJ1-3; 9 bases are a match to TRBD1. The CDR3 sequence is 17 residues long. J was trimmed by 1 base and V by 3 bases; bases with no gene match: 7. CDR1 and CDR2 from the germline V gene are KGHSH and LQKENI. The CDR3, as DNA: TGTGCCAGCTCACCGGTGACAGGGGGAACATCTGGAAACACCATATATTTT. As protein: CASSPVTGGTSGNTIYF.